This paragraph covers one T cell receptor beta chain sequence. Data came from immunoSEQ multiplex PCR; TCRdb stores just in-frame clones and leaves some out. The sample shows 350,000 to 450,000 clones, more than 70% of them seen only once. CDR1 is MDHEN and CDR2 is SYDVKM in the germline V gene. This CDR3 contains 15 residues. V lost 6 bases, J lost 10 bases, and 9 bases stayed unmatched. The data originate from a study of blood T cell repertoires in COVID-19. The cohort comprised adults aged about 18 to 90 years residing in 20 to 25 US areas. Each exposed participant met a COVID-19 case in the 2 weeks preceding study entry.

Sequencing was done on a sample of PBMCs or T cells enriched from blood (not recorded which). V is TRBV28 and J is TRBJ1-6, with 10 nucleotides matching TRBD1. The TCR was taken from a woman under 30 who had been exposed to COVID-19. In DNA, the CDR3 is TGTGCCAGCAGACCCCTGGGGACAGGGGAATCACCCCTCCACTTT. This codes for CASRPLGTGESPLHF.